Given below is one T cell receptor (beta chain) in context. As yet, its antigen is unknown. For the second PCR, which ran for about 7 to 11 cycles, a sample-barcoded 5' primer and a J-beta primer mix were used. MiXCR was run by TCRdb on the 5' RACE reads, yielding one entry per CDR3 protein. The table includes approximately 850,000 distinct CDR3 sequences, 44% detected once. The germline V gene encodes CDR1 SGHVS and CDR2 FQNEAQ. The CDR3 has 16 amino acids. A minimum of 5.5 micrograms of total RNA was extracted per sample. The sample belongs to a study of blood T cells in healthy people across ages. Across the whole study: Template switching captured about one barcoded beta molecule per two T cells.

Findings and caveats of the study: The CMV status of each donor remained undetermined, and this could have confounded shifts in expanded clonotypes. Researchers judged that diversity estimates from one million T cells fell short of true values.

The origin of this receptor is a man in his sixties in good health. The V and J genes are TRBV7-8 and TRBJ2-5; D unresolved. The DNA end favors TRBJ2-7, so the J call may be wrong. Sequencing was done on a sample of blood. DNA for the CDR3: TGTGCCAGCAGCTTAGTCGACGCATACAGCGTTTACGAGCAGTACTTC. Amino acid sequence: CASSLVDAYSVYEQYF.